The clone carrying this T cell receptor (beta chain) was picked up one time. Its antigen is as yet unknown. Trimming took off 3 bases at V and 13 bases at J, with 16 bases between the two ends. Germline V lookup: CDR1 GTSNPN, CDR2 SVGIG (reference sequence). This CDR3 is 12 amino acids long. This specimen belongs to a study of cytomegalovirus exposure and HLA in healthy donors. Findings and caveats of the study: It emerged from a later analysis that several of the most significant clusters appeared to be linked to common viral pathogens. Among TCR beta chains, those listed as cytomegalovirus-associated numbered 164. 87-base-pair reads could not separate some V segments, including TRBV6-2 and TRBV6-3. A later analysis reportedly found that, within productive TCRs, an Asian-associated ancestry cluster had fewer N-insertions than the mean observed across the roughly 700 donors.

This PCR relied on a set of 60 Vbeta primers and 13 Jbeta primers. Sequencing was performed with immunoSEQ multiplex PCR; in TCRdb, only in-frame clones are kept and a portion is missing. The sample consists of 90,000 to 130,000 clones, approximately 80% of them appearing once. The sample was PBMCs. The clonotype originates from a man aged 30 to 39 in good health and CMV-seropositive. This rearrangement joins TRBV30 to TRBJ1-5; TRBD1 is a possible D gene (6 bases). The CDR3 DNA follows: TGTGCCTGGAGCCGAGGTCAGGGGCAACAGCATTTT. It specifies CAWSRGQGQQHF. Based on the CDR3 plus reference TRBV30 and TRBJ1-5, the full variable domain is SQTIHQWPATLVQPVGSPLSLECTVEGTSNPNLYWYRQAAGRGLQLLFYSVGIGQISSEVPQNLSASRPQDRQFILSSKKLLLSDSGFYLCAWSRGQGQQHFGDGTRLSIL.